These 14 T cell receptor beta chains share one sample of origin, sequenced in a study of blood T cell repertoires in COVID-19 (dated by TCRdb to between 2020 and 2021). Library construction relied on the immunoSEQ multiplex PCR assay. This immuneACCESS table, as held by TCRdb, lists in-frame sequences with V and J called but not all clones. Of the missing ones, under half trace to an unresolved V gene in checked studies; the others have no known cause. A total of 50,000 to 60,000 clones appear in this sample, around nine tenths of them only once. 27% of the sample lies in the top ten. The sample comprised peripheral blood. The receptors originated from a human donor in a cohort sampled during active COVID-19.

The chain links TRBV19 to TRBJ1-4, with 7 bases identical to TRBD1. The V and J ends lost 4 bases and 3 bases, in that order; junction bases with no gene match: 5. Germline values: CDR1 LNHDA, CDR2 SQIVND (reference sequence). CDR3 length: 15 residues. This CDR3 is CASSTDRAANEKLFF. CDR3 bases: TGTGCCAGTAGTACCGACAGGGCGGCTAATGAAAAACTGTTTTTT.

The J gene is TRBJ2-2, the V gene TRBV6-6; D perhaps matches TRBD2 (7 bases). This CDR3 is 16 amino acids long. Per the germline V gene, CDR1 is MNHNY and CDR2 is SVGAGI (reference sequence). Trimming removed 5 bases at V and 2 bases at J, with 15 bases between. CDR3 nucleotides: TGTGCCAGCAGTCGGGGAGGGGGAGTTAACACCGGGGAGCTGTTTTTT. Translated: CASSRGGGVNTGELFF.

The chain recombines TRBV30 with TRBJ1-1, with 9 bases that match TRBD1. This CDR3 comprises 14 residues. V was clipped by 7 bases and J by 0 bases; unmatched bases: 6. The V gene's germline CDR1 is GTSNPN and CDR2 SVGIG (reference sequence). The CDR3 here is CASTGGWVNTEAFF. As DNA, the CDR3 is TGTGCCTCAACAGGGGGCTGGGTGAACACTGAAGCTTTCTTT.

As regards this clone: At one end the junction does not follow the germline gene, possibly because of a read error. The chain has TRBV7-7 and TRBJ2-1; D is unresolved. CDR1 is SSHAT, CDR2 FNYEAQ, per germline (reference sequence). There are 15 residues in the CDR3. This CDR3 is CASSYSLASYNEQFF. The CDR3 nucleotides read TGTGCTAGCAGCTATTCATTGGCCTCCTACAATGAGCAGTTCTTC.

Only one count was recorded for this clone. J is TRBJ2-1 and V is TRBV24-1; TRBD2 aligns across 8 bases. The ends lost 5 bases at V and 4 bases at J; junction bases unmatched: 9. Germline lookup yields CDR1 KGHDR and CDR2 SFDVKD. There are 16 residues in the CDR3. The CDR3 DNA follows: TGTGCCACCAGTGCCTCCGGGGGGGCGGGTTACAATGAGCAGTTCTTC. Protein sequence: CATSASGGAGYNEQFF.

This clone was counted a few times. V and J are TRBV3-1 (or the pseudogene TRBV3-2) and TRBJ1-1; no clear D gene. Per the germline V gene, CDR1 is LGHDT and CDR2 is YNNKEL (reference sequence). Trimming took off 1 base at V and 1 base at J, with 10 bases between the two ends. The CDR3 runs to 15 residues. The chain's CDR3 is CASSQVRPQNTEAFF. The CDR3 DNA follows: TGTGCCAGCAGCCAAGTGCGGCCGCAGAACACTGAAGCTTTCTTT.

The V gene is TRBV28, the J gene TRBJ2-1; 9 bases are shared with TRBD1. Trimming removed 6 bases from V and 8 bases from J; junction bases left unmatched: 14. Germline V lookup: CDR1 MDHEN, CDR2 SYDVKM. The CDR3 is made up of 16 amino acids. The CDR3 DNA follows: TGTGCCAGCAGAACCTTACAGGGGGCGAAGGGCGATGAGCAGTTCTTC. Its protein product is CASRTLQGAKGDEQFF.

V and J are TRBV6-2 or TRBV6-3 and TRBJ2-7; tentative D call: TRBD2 (6 bases). Looked up from germline, CDR1 is MNHEY and CDR2 is SVGEGT. The V end lost 5 bases, the J end lost 0 bases, and 23 bases lay between the germline ends. CDR3 length: 18 residues. The CDR3 DNA is TGTGCCAGCAGTGGACTAAATGGACGGTCCCTAAGCTCCTACGAGCAGTACTTC. Its translation: CASSGLNGRSLSSYEQYF.

The chain couples TRBV18 to TRBJ2-6, with 9 bases aligning to TRBD1. CDR3 length: 18 residues. Germline trimming cut 2 bases from V and 0 bases from J; bases unmatched to any gene: 5. CDR1 and CDR2 (germline): KGHSH, LQKENI. The CDR3: CASSPSGTGLSGANVLTF. CDR3 sequence (DNA): TGTGCCAGCTCACCATCAGGGACAGGGCTCTCTGGGGCCAACGTCCTGACTTTC.

The CDR3 nucleotides read TGTGCCAGCAGCCTCAAGACAGACACTGAAGCTTTCTTT. It is translated as CASSLKTDTEAFF. This chain uses TRBV11-1 with TRBJ1-1, with D possibly TRBD1 on 5 matching bases. V was clipped by 5 bases and J by 3 bases, with 10 bases between them. The CDR3 is made up of 13 amino acids. CDR1 and CDR2 from the germline V gene are SGHAT and FQDESV (reference sequence).

The chain couples TRBV5-1 to TRBJ2-1, with TRBD1 matching 8 bases. The CDR3 totals 14 residues. The germline V gene encodes CDR1 SGHRS and CDR2 YFSETQ. The J segment lost 5 bases and the V segment lost 4 bases, leaving 5 bases of the junction unmatched. As DNA, the CDR3 is TGCGCCAGCAGCCCACCGGGACAGGACAATGAGCAGTTCTTC. Its protein product is CASSPPGQDNEQFF. Drawing the rest from reference TRBV5-1 and TRBJ2-1, the complete variable domain is KAGVTQTPRYLIKTRGQQVTLSCSPISGHRSVSWYQQTPGQGLQFLFEYFSETQRNKGNFPGRFSGRQFSNSRSEMNVSTLELGDSALYLCASSPPGQDNEQFFGPGTRLTVL.

This clone was seen a few times. The chain combines TRBV10-1 with TRBJ1-3, with D hard to call. The length of the CDR3 is 15 residues. V lost 3 bases to trimming and J lost 0 bases, with 9 bases between them. From germline, CDR1 is WNHNN and CDR2 SYGVQD (reference sequence). CDR3 in amino acids: CASSDGKSSGNTIYF. The CDR3 DNA is TGCGCCAGCAGTGACGGGAAGAGCTCTGGAAACACCATATATTTT.

The CDR3 loop reads CASTRAYPRLAGNTGELFF. The CDR3, as DNA: TGTGCCAGCACCAGGGCGTATCCTAGACTAGCCGGGAACACCGGGGAGCTGTTTTTT. The V gene is TRBV21-1, the J gene TRBJ2-2; TRBD2 is the table's D call, not checked against the DNA. TRBV21-1 corresponds to a pseudogene. The CDR3 covers 19 residues.

This clone occurred a few times. The V call is TRBV11-1, the J call TRBJ2-5, with no clear D. CDR3 size: 13 residues. The ends were cut back, 1 base at V and 7 bases at J, with 10 bases in the middle. Per the germline V gene, CDR1 is SGHAT and CDR2 is FQDESV (reference sequence). CDR3: CASSLGLSWTQYF. DNA of the CDR3: TGTGCCAGCAGCTTAGGACTCTCTTGGACCCAGTACTTC.